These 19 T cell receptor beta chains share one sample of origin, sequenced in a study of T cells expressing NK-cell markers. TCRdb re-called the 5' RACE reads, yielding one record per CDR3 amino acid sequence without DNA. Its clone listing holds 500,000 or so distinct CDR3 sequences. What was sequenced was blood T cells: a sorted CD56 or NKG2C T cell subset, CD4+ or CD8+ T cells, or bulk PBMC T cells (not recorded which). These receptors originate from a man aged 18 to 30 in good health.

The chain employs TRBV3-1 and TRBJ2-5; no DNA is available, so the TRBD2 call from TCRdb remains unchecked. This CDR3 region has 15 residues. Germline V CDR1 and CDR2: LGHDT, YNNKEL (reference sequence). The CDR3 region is CASSLAGGPSETQYF.

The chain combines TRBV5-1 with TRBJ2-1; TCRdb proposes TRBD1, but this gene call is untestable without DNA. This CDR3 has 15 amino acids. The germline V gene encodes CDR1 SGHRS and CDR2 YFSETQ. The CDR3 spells CASSQGTGPPHEQFF.

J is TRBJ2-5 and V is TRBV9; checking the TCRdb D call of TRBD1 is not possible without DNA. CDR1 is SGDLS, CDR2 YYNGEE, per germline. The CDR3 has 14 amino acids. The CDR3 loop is CASSVARGVETQYF.

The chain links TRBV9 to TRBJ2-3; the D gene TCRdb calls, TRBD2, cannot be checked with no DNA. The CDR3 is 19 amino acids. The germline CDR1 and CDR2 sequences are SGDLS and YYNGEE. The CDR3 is CASSPRLAGGGSSTDTQYF. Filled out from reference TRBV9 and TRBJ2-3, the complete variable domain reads DSGVTQTPKHLITATGQRVTLRCSPRSGDLSVYWYQQSLDQGLQFLIQYYNGEERAKGNILERFSAQQFPDLHSELNLSSLELGDSALYFCASSPRLAGGGSSTDTQYFGPGTRLTVL.

CDR3 sequence reads: CARGLAGEARKEQFF. The V gene is TRBV5-1, the J gene TRBJ2-1; TCRdb indicates TRBD2, and absent DNA this call remains unverified. This CDR3 comprises 15 residues. CDR1 and CDR2 from the germline V gene are SGHRS and YFSETQ.

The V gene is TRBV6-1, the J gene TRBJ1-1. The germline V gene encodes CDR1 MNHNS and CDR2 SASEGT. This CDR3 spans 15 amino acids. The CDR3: CASISRWGMNTEAFF.

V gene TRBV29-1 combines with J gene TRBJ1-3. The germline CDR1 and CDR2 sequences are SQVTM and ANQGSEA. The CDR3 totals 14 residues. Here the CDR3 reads CSVPDHNSGNTIYF.

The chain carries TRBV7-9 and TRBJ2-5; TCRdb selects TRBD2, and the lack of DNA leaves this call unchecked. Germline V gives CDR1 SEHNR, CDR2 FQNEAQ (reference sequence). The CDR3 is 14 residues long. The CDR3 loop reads CASSPWALQETQYF.

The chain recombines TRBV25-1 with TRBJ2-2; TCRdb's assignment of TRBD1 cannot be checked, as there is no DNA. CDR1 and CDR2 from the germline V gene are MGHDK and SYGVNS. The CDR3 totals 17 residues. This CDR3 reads CASSAHGQGADTGELFF.

This CDR3 reads CASSIDLGYKTQYF. The chain links TRBV19 to TRBJ2-3. This CDR3 has 14 residues. CDR1 and CDR2 from the germline V gene are LNHDA and SQIVND (reference sequence).

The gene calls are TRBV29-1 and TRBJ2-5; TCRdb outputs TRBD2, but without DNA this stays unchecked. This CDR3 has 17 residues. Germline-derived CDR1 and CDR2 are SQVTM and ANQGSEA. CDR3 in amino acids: CSVDSGLAGGPQETQYF. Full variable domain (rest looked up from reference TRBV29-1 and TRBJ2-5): SAVISQKPSRDICQRGTSLTIQCQVDSQVTMMFWYRQQPGQSLTLIATANQGSEATYESGFVIDKFPISRPNLTFSTLTVSNMSPEDSSIYLCSVDSGLAGGPQETQYFGPGTRLLVL.

The CDR3 reads CASSLEVGPRNYGYTF. The J gene is TRBJ1-2, the V gene TRBV12-3 or TRBV12-4; the D gene TCRdb calls, TRBD1, cannot be checked with no DNA. The CDR3 is 16 residues long.

CDR3 region: CAISDQDTAGEQFF. The V gene is TRBV10-3, the J gene TRBJ2-1. The germline gives CDR1 ENHRY, CDR2 SYGVKD. The CDR3 totals 14 residues.

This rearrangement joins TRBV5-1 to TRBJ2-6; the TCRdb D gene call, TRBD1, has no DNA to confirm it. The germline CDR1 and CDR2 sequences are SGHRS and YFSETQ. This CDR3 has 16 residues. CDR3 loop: CASGTGANSGANVLTF.

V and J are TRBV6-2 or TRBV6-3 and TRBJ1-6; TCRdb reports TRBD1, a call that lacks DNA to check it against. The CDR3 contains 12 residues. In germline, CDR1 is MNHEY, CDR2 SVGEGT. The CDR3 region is CATGQDNSPLHF.

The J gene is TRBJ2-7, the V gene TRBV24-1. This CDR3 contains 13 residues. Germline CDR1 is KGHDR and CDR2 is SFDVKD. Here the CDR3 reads CATSGANSYEQYF.

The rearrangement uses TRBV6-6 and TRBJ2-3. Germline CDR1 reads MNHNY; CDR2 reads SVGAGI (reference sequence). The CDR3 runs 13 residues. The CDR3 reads CASTNLLADTQYF.

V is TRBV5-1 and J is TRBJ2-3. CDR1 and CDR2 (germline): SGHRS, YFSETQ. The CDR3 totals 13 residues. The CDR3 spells CASSKREADTQYF.

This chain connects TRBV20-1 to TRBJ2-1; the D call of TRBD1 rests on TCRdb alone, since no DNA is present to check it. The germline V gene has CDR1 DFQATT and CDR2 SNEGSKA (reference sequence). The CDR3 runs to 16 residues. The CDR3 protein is CSATEGAGVLPNEQFF.